One sample yielded the 28 T cell receptor beta chains listed below, sequenced in a study of blood T cell repertoires in COVID-19. The repertoire was sequenced with immunoSEQ multiplex PCR; TCRdb's copy has only in-frame clones and lacks some. This table holds around 200,000 clones, approximately 86% found once. The sequenced material came from peripheral blood. Source of these receptors: a middle-aged man with active or convalescent COVID-19.

The chain has TRBV2 and TRBJ2-5, with 9 positions matching TRBD2. This CDR3 spans 12 amino acids. Germline-derived CDR1 and CDR2 are SNHLY and FYNNEI. Unmatched junction bases numbered 2, after V lost 8 bases and J lost 4 bases. In DNA form, the CDR3 reads TGTGCCAGCGTGCGGGAGGGAGAGACCCAGTACTTC. Its protein is CASVREGETQYF.

In this sample, this clone turned up a few times. The genes are TRBV11-2 and TRBJ2-7; D perhaps matches TRBD2 (5 bases). The CDR3 extends over 14 amino acids. Trimming cost V 1 base and J 4 bases, with 11 bases left between them. Germline CDR1 SGHAT, CDR2 FQNNGV. CDR3 sequence (DNA): TGTGCCAGCAGCTTAGGGGGAGACGGTTACGAGCAGTACTTC. As protein: CASSLGGDGYEQYF.

This clone occurred many times. The chain is built from TRBV27 and TRBJ2-7, with a tentative D call TRBD1 (6 bases). V lost 3 bases to trimming and J lost 2 bases, with 8 bases between them. The CDR3 sequence is 13 residues long. From germline, CDR1 is MNHEY and CDR2 SMNVEV (reference sequence). Here the CDR3 DNA reads TGTGCCAGCAGTTTGGGGGACACCTACGAGCAGTACTTC. Encoded protein: CASSLGDTYEQYF.

The chain employs TRBV7-9 and TRBJ1-1; TRBD1 matches at 7 bases. With 5 bases clipped from V and 6 bases from J, the junction kept 15 bases outside the gene matches. CDR1 SEHNR and CDR2 FQNEAQ come from the germline V gene (reference sequence). The CDR3 contains 16 residues. The CDR3 here is CASSTETKTGDPEAFF. DNA for the CDR3: TGTGCCAGCAGCACCGAAACCAAAACAGGGGACCCTGAAGCTTTCTTT.

V usage is TRBV7-3 and J usage is TRBJ2-3, with a weak D call TRBD1 (6 bases). The CDR3 totals 14 residues. CDR1 SGHTA and CDR2 FQGTGA come from the germline V gene. V was clipped by 9 bases and J by 2 bases, with 15 bases between them. The CDR3 region is CASSQGLVTDTQYF. In DNA form, the CDR3 reads TGTGCCAGTTCTCAGGGGCTAGTCACAGATACGCAGTATTTT.

In nucleotides, the CDR3 is TGCAGCGTTGAAGATCTAAGCCCCCAACGGGAAAAACTGTTTTTT. Translating it yields CSVEDLSPQREKLFF. V is TRBV29-1 and J is TRBJ1-4; D unresolved. The CDR3 contains 15 residues. Germline assignment: CDR1 SQVTM and CDR2 ANQGSEA. V lost 0 bases and J 8 bases, leaving 16 bases between the germline ends.

The rearrangement joins TRBV24-1 to TRBJ1-5; D uncertain. This CDR3 is built from 19 residues. The V gene's germline CDR1 is KGHDR and CDR2 SFDVKD. V was pared by 1 base and J by 0 bases, with 18 bases between. The CDR3: CATSDFKDRGAFSNQPQHF. CDR3 coding DNA: TGTGCCACCAGTGATTTCAAAGATCGCGGCGCCTTTAGCAATCAGCCCCAGCATTTT.

The rearrangement links TRBV9 to TRBJ1-2; D unresolved. From germline, CDR1 is SGDLS and CDR2 YYNGEE. This CDR3 region has 13 residues. The V end lost 0 bases, the J end lost 2 bases, and 5 bases lay between the germline ends. This CDR3 is CASSVVSNYGYTF. Here the CDR3 DNA reads TGTGCCAGCAGCGTAGTGAGCAACTATGGCTACACCTTC.

The rearrangement joins TRBV2 to TRBJ1-2; perhaps TRBD1 as D (5 bases). This CDR3 region has 15 residues. Germline V gene data show CDR1 as SNHLY and CDR2 as FYNNEI. Trimming pared 3 bases from V and 3 bases from J, leaving 14 bases between. The CDR3 sequence is CASSDRAGMYYGYTF. The CDR3 DNA sequence: TGTGCCAGCAGTGATAGGGCAGGGATGTACTATGGCTACACCTTC.

The CDR3 nucleotides read TGTGCCAGCAGCTTGTCTAGCGGCACAGATACGCAGTATTTT. This encodes CASSLSSGTDTQYF. The chain combines TRBV7-2 with TRBJ2-3; D possibly corresponds to TRBD2 (6 bases). Per germline, CDR1 SGHTA and CDR2 FQGNSA. This CDR3 is 14 amino acids long. The germline V and J ends were trimmed by 3 bases and 1 base, with 8 bases remaining between them. The full variable domain, its missing parts supplied by reference TRBV7-2 and TRBJ2-3, is GAGVSQSPSNKVTEKGKDVELRCDPISGHTALYWYRQSLGQGLEFLIYFQGNSAPDKSGLPSDRFSAERTGGSVSTLTIQRTQQEDSAVYLCASSLSSGTDTQYFGPGTRLTVL.

The chain combines TRBV5-1 with TRBJ2-2; 7 bases line up with TRBD2. Germline V CDR1 and CDR2: SGHRS, YFSETQ. Trimming removed 0 bases from V and 3 bases from J; junction bases left unmatched: 2. The CDR3 sequence is 15 residues long. CDR3 loop: CASSLGSGHTGELFF. CDR3 bases: TGCGCCAGCAGCTTGGGTAGCGGGCACACCGGGGAGCTGTTTTTT.

This clone has a count of ten or more. V is TRBV3-1 (or the pseudogene TRBV3-2) and J is TRBJ1-2; 7 nucleotides align to TRBD1. J lost 6 bases, V lost 7 bases, and 8 bases had no gene match. The CDR3 runs 13 residues. Germline CDR1 LGHDT, CDR2 YNNKEL (reference sequence). The CDR3 DNA follows: TGTGCCAGCACTTCGACAGGGCGGCATGGCTACACCTTC. As protein: CASTSTGRHGYTF.

The chain recombines TRBV5-4 with TRBJ2-3; 8 bases fit TRBD1. After removal of 4 bases from V and 0 bases from J, the junction contained 7 bases not matched to a gene. The length of the CDR3 is 16 residues. CDR1 and CDR2 (germline): SGHNT, YYREEE (reference sequence). CDR3 DNA sequence: TGTGCCAGCAGCGCTTTGACAGGGGCTAGCACAGATACGCAGTATTTT. Amino acid sequence: CASSALTGASTDTQYF.

This chain uses TRBV6-2 or TRBV6-3 with TRBJ1-2; 8 bases agree with TRBD1. CDR1 and CDR2 (germline): MNHEY, SVGEGT. The CDR3 totals 16 residues. Trimming at V came to 5 bases and at J to 0 bases, leaving 8 bases not matched to a gene. The CDR3 sequence: CASSGPTGGANYGYTF. The CDR3 DNA reads TGTGCCAGCAGTGGTCCAACAGGGGGAGCTAACTATGGCTACACCTTC.

This chain uses TRBV7-6 with TRBJ2-5; 9 positions match TRBD2. J was trimmed by 7 bases and V by 5 bases; bases with no gene match: 8. Germline assignment: CDR1 SGHVS and CDR2 FNYEAQ. The CDR3 runs to 14 residues. CDR3 sequence reads: CASSPGGGGGTQYF. CDR3 nucleotide sequence: TGTGCCAGCAGCCCAGGAGGCGGGGGGGGGACCCAGTACTTC. The complete variable domain, with remaining parts taken from reference TRBV7-6 and TRBJ2-5, reads GAGVSQSPRYKVTKRGQDVALRCDPISGHVSLYWYRQALGQGPEFLTYFNYEAQQDKSGLPNDRFSAERPEGSISTLTIQRTEQRDSAMYRCASSPGGGGGTQYFGPGTRLLVL.

Only one count was recorded for this clone. V gene TRBV28 combines with J gene TRBJ1-1, with no clear D. The CDR3 totals 12 residues. V was pared by 2 bases and J by 8 bases, with 9 bases between. Looked up from germline, CDR1 is MDHEN and CDR2 is SYDVKM. CDR3 coding DNA: TGTGCCAGCAGTTTAGGAGCCTTAGAAGCTTTCTTT. Amino acid sequence: CASSLGALEAFF. The variable domain in full, with the rest retrieved from reference TRBV28 and TRBJ1-1, is DVKVTQSSRYLVKRTGEKVFLECVQDMDHENMFWYRQDPGLGLRLIYFSYDVKMKEKGDIPEGYSVSREKKERFSLILESASTNQTSMYLCASSLGALEAFFGQGTRLTVV.

J is TRBJ1-2 and V is TRBV30; the match to TRBD1 covers 11 bases. Germline trimming cut 3 bases from V and 4 bases from J; bases unmatched to any gene: 10. Germline assignment: CDR1 GTSNPN and CDR2 SVGIG (reference sequence). The CDR3 has 16 residues. The CDR3, as DNA: TGTGCCTGGAGCACACTCGGGACAGGGGGTGTCTATGGCTACACCTTC. It yields the protein CAWSTLGTGGVYGYTF. Variable domain in full (rest from reference TRBV30 and TRBJ1-2): SQTIHQWPATLVQPVGSPLSLECTVEGTSNPNLYWYRQAAGRGLQLLFYSVGIGQISSEVPQNLSASRPQDRQFILSSKKLLLSDSGFYLCAWSTLGTGGVYGYTFGSGTRLTVV.

The rearrangement joins TRBV9 to TRBJ1-4, with no clear D. Between the trimmed V and J ends, which lost 0 bases and 3 bases, there was a span of 12 bases. Germline values: CDR1 SGDLS, CDR2 YYNGEE. The CDR3 consists of 16 residues. CDR3 sequence (DNA): TGTGCCAGCAGCGTAGGAGGGCGCACGTCTAATGAAAAACTGTTTTTT. Translation gives CASSVGGRTSNEKLFF.

The chain employs TRBV7-6 and TRBJ2-1; TRBD1 matches 8 bases. CDR1 is SGHVS, CDR2 FNYEAQ, per germline. This CDR3 contains 15 residues. V was clipped by 5 bases and J by 8 bases; unmatched bases: 11. CDR3 bases: TGTGCCAGCAGCCTTGACGGACAGGGAATAGATGAGCAGTTCTTC. Translated, it gives CASSLDGQGIDEQFF.

The chain combines TRBV10-3 with TRBJ1-5; D might be TRBD1 (6 bases). This CDR3 comprises 15 residues. Trimming took off 10 bases at V and 0 bases at J, with 16 bases between the two ends. CDR1 and CDR2 from the germline V gene are ENHRY and SYGVKD. CDR3 coding DNA: TGTGCCACCCGGGGGGGACAACATAGCAATCAGCCCCAGCATTTT. This sequence encodes CATRGGQHSNQPQHF.

The chain recombines TRBV6-5 with TRBJ2-2; TRBD1 might be the D (6 bases). Deletions cut 6 bases from V and 8 bases from J, with 19 bases between. Looked up from germline, CDR1 is MNHEY and CDR2 is SVGAGI. The CDR3 totals 15 residues. CDR3 DNA: TGTGCCAGCAGCCTGGACAGCCCCAGATCAGGGGAGCTGTTTTTT. This sequence encodes CASSLDSPRSGELFF.

The chain recombines TRBV9 with TRBJ2-3; 8 nucleotides line up with TRBD2. This CDR3 is 14 amino acids long. After removal of 3 bases from V and 4 bases from J, the junction contained 4 bases not matched to a gene. The germline V gene has CDR1 SGDLS and CDR2 YYNGEE. Written as DNA, the CDR3 is TGTGCCAGCAGCGCGGGGGGGCCTTCAGATACGCAGTATTTT. Translated, it gives CASSAGGPSDTQYF.

The CDR3 here is CACSPRGRATEAFF. CDR3 in DNA: TGTGCCTGTTCTCCCAGGGGGAGAGCCACTGAAGCTTTCTTT. The V call is TRBV30, the J call TRBJ1-1, with TRBD1 matching 7 bases. V was pared by 6 bases and J by 4 bases, with 11 bases of the junction left unmatched. Germline CDR1 reads GTSNPN; CDR2 reads SVGIG (reference sequence). The CDR3 runs 14 residues.

This sequence joins TRBV28 and TRBJ2-5; tentative D call: TRBD2 (5 bases). The CDR3 runs to 13 residues. V was trimmed by 3 bases and J by 5 bases, leaving 10 bases between them. Germline V gives CDR1 MDHEN, CDR2 SYDVKM. This CDR3 reads CASSFTGLETQYF. The CDR3 nucleotides are TGTGCCAGCAGTTTTACGGGGTTGGAGACCCAGTACTTC.

This chain links TRBV5-8 with TRBJ1-2; the match to TRBD1 covers 9 bases. The CDR3 has 13 amino acids. The ends lost 5 bases at V and 4 bases at J; junction bases unmatched: 3. The germline CDR1 and CDR2 sequences are SGHTS and YDEGEE. The CDR3 sequence is CASRRGQGYGYTF. The DNA of the CDR3 is TGTGCCAGCAGAAGGGGACAGGGCTATGGCTACACCTTC.

The V and J genes are TRBV11-3 and TRBJ2-7; TRBD1 might be the D (5 bases). The CDR3 has 13 amino acids. Germline-derived CDR1 and CDR2 are SGHNT and YENEEA. V gave up 5 bases and J gave up 2 bases, with 10 bases separating them. In nucleotides, the CDR3 is TGTGCCAGCAGCCTGGACAATGCCTACGAGCAGTACTTC. Translated, it gives CASSLDNAYEQYF.

The gene calls are TRBV19 and TRBJ1-5; TRBD1 is a possible D gene (6 bases). The CDR3 length is 15 residues. V shed 7 bases and J shed 3 bases, with 16 bases lying between them. Germline-derived CDR1 and CDR2 are LNHDA and SQIVND (reference sequence). Written as DNA, the CDR3 is TGTGCCAGTACCCAAGGGGGGGGCGTCAATCAGCCCCAGCATTTT. Amino acid sequence: CASTQGGGVNQPQHF.

This clone was seen a single time. The chain combines TRBV7-2 with TRBJ1-1; D gene ambiguous. Germline CDR1 and CDR2: SGHTA and FQGNSA. Trimming shortened V by 8 bases and J by 3 bases, and 16 bases separated the two germline ends. CDR3 length: 14 residues. The CDR3 region has the DNA TGTGCCAGCGTTCCGAAGGGAGCGGACACTGAAGCTTTCTTT. Its translation: CASVPKGADTEAFF.